This entry describes one T cell receptor beta chain. Its antigen is not known. This clone may be a read error of a much larger clone one base away. Trimming removed 4 bases at V and 4 bases at J, with 16 bases between. This CDR3 has 15 residues. Germline V gene lookup returns CDR1 MDHEN and CDR2 SYDVKM. The data originate from a study of molecular identifiers for immune sequencing clone quantification. Based on a CD8+CD4-CCR7+CD45RA+ profile, naive CD8 T cells were sorted. From the PCR reads, TCRdb called clonotypes with MiXCR, one entry per CDR3 protein. The sample lists more than 450,000 distinct CDR3 sequences, around a fifth occurring once. Study observations and caveats: Highly expanded clone sizes could be underestimated by identical TCR molecules sharing a barcode. Amid approximately 1 million naive cells, spiked Jurkat TCR RNA from one cell was reportedly still detectable.

This chain uses TRBV28 with TRBJ1-2; D ambiguous. The sequence derives from a human donor in good health. Some libraries in this study had Jurkat cell RNA spiked in. Sequences were obtained from naive CD8+ T cells from blood, with Jurkat cell RNA spiked in. Specified subset: FACS-sorted CD8+CD4-CCR7+CD45RA+ naive T cells. CDR3 sequence reads: CASSSLVSGIYGYTF. CDR3 coding DNA: TGTGCCAGCAGTTCTTTGGTGTCAGGCATCTATGGCTACACCTTC.